The rows below give T cell receptor beta chains drawn from one sample of a study of beta chain features in type 1 diabetes. Sequencing was performed with immunoSEQ multiplex PCR; in TCRdb, only in-frame clones are kept and a portion is missing. In the table there are 130,000 to 150,000 clones, around a tenth of which are singletons. The specimen sequenced was central memory CD4+ T cells from blood. Every receptor here comes from a man between 18 and 35 years old in good health. Both conserved end residues are part of each CDR3. The D gene is left open where the match is weak. Not all rows give a size; the values are once, few, many and, for expanded clones, a class.

V gene	J gene	D gene	clone size	CDR3 DNA	CDR3 protein
TRBV9	TRBJ2-3	TRBD2	-	TGTGCCAGCAGCCCGGCCGGGACTAGGGATACGCAGTATTTT	CASSPAGTRDTQYF
TRBV2	TRBJ2-5	-	-	TGTGCCAGCAGCCGGGTACAAGAGACCCAGTACTTC	CASSRVQETQYF
TRBV6-4	TRBJ2-1	TRBD2	few	TGTGCCAGCAGTCCCTTAGCGGGAAGCTACAATGAGCAGTTCTTC	CASSPLAGSYNEQFF
TRBV2	TRBJ2-2	TRBD1	-	TGTGCCAGCACACAGGGGCCAGCGAACACCGGGGAGCTGTTTTTT	CASTQGPANTGELFF
TRBV2	TRBJ2-2	-	once	TGTGCCAGCAGCCAAGCCGTGACCGGGGAGCTGTTTTTT	CASSQAVTGELFF
TRBV6-5	TRBJ1-2	-	few	TGTGCCAGCAACCGGGACGGGATGGGGGCCTATGGCTACACCTTC	CASNRDGMGAYGYTF
TRBV2	TRBJ1-6	-	-	TGTGCCAGCGCCGCCCGTGCAGCCGGGGATTCACCCCTCCACTTT	CASAARAAGDSPLHF
TRBV20-1	TRBJ1-4	-	few	TGCAGTGGGACGGGAGCTGAAAAACTGTTTTTT	CSGTGAEKLFF
TRBV21-1	TRBJ2-1	-	few	TGTGCCAGTCGGACAGGTTACTACAATGAGCAGTTCTTC	CASRTGYYNEQFF
TRBV7-8	TRBJ2-7	TRBD1	-	TGTGCCAGCAGCCCCCGACAGGGCGGAGAGCAGTACTTC	CASSPRQGGEQYF
TRBV23-1	TRBJ1-2	-	few	TGCGCCAGCAGTCAATCGTCAGGGGATCTAGCTTCCTATGGCTACACCTTC	CASSQSSGDLASYGYTF
TRBV9	TRBJ2-5	-	few	TGTGCCAGCAGCGTAGCTACTGGCCAAGAGACCCAGTACTTC	CASSVATGQETQYF
TRBV29-1	TRBJ1-2	TRBD1	few	TGCAGCGTTACCGGACAGGGGGCTCGGTACACCTTC	CSVTGQGARYTF
TRBV5-1	TRBJ2-3	-	few	TGCGCCAGCGGGACTAGCACAGATACGCAGTATTTT	CASGTSTDTQYF
TRBV29-1	TRBJ1-6	TRBD1	many	TGCAGCGTGAGGGGGACAGGGGCCTCACCCCTCCACTTT	CSVRGTGASPLHF
TRBV30	TRBJ1-2	-	-	TGTGCCTGGAGTAAACTAACGGTGTTAGATGGCTACACCTTC	CAWSKLTVLDGYTF
TRBV9	TRBJ1-3	TRBD1	-	TGTGCCAGCAGCGTCGGACAGGGCGGAAACACCATATATTTT	CASSVGQGGNTIYF
TRBV11-2	TRBJ1-4	-	-	TGTGCCAGCAGCTTACAGGGCAGGGAAAAACTGTTTTTT	CASSLQGREKLFF
TRBV7-2	TRBJ2-1	-	few	TGTGCCAGCAGCTTATTTGAGGTGGATGAGCAGTTCTTC	CASSLFEVDEQFF
TRBV25-1	TRBJ2-1	-	few	TGTGCCAGCACCCAGGGAGGCAGTCACAATGAGCAGTTCTTC	CASTQGGSHNEQFF
TRBV29-1	TRBJ2-5	-	many	TGCAGCGTGAACAAAATAGCAGAGACCCAGTACTTC	CSVNKIAETQYF
TRBV6-5	TRBJ2-1	TRBD2	few	TGTGCCAGCCGCGGACTAGGGCCATACAATGAGCAGTTCTTC	CASRGLGPYNEQFF
TRBV5-1	TRBJ2-3	TRBD2	-	TGCGCCAGCAGCTTGGCCGGAGGACTAGCCCAAACAGATACGCAGTATTTT	CASSLAGGLAQTDTQYF
TRBV28	TRBJ1-5	-	few	TGTGCCAGCAGGCTACCCGACGGGTATAGCAATCAGCCCCAGCATTTT	CASRLPDGYSNQPQHF
TRBV7-6	TRBJ2-1	-	-	TGTGCCAGCAGCGGTAGGACTCTCCCGAATGAGCAGTTCTTC	CASSGRTLPNEQFF
TRBV7-2	TRBJ2-7	TRBD2	many	TGTGCCAGCAGCTTCTCACTAGGACTAGCTGCCTACGAGCAGTACTTC	CASSFSLGLAAYEQYF
TRBV12-5	TRBJ2-2	-	many	TGTGCTAGTGGTTCCCTCTCCGGGGAGCTGTTTTTT	CASGSLSGELFF
TRBV4-2	TRBJ1-2	-	-	TGTGCCAGCAGCCAAGAATCATATAGTACTAACTATGGCTACACCTTC	CASSQESYSTNYGYTF
TRBV4-1	TRBJ2-5	-	few	TGCGCCAGCAGCTCACCTAGTGGGGGCCTCCAAGAGACCCAGTACTTC	CASSSPSGGLQETQYF
TRBV28	TRBJ2-7	-	-	TGTGCCAGCAGGAGGTCTATCCTCTACGAGCAGTACTTC	CASRRSILYEQYF
TRBV11-2	TRBJ2-7	TRBD2	-	TGTGCCAGCAGCTCTAGCGGGGGGCGATCCTACGAGCAGTACTTC	CASSSSGGRSYEQYF
TRBV11-2	TRBJ1-4	TRBD1	few	TGTGCCAGCAGCTTAAACCGGGACAGCCCAACTAATGAAAAACTGTTTTTT	CASSLNRDSPTNEKLFF
TRBV5-1	TRBJ2-7	TRBD1	few	TGCGCCAGCACCACGGGGACAGGGGGATCCGAGCAGTACTTC	CASTTGTGGSEQYF
TRBV2	TRBJ2-2	-	-	TGTGCCAGCAGTCAAAACAGGGTTTCGAACACCGGGGAGCTGTTTTTT	CASSQNRVSNTGELFF
TRBV30	TRBJ1-5	TRBD1	-	TGTGCCTGGAGTCCGGGACAGGGGCGCAATCAGCCCCAGCATTTT	CAWSPGQGRNQPQHF
TRBV4-3	TRBJ1-2	-	few	TGCGCCAGCAGCCAAGAGCGGAATAATAACTATGGCTACACCTTC	CASSQERNNNYGYTF
TRBV7-9	TRBJ2-2	-	-	TGTGCCAGCAGCCTGTCCGGGGAGCTGTTTTTT	CASSLSGELFF
TRBV5-4	TRBJ2-7	-	-	TGTGCCAGCAGCTTAAACTCCCTTTACGAGCAGTACTTC	CASSLNSLYEQYF
TRBV25-1	TRBJ2-3	-	few	TGTGCCAGCAGCTTCCCGCAGAATACGCAGTATTTT	CASSFPQNTQYF
TRBV11-2	TRBJ2-7	-	few	TGTGCCAGCAGCTTAGTGGCCCAGGCGATCTACGAGCAGTACTTC	CASSLVAQAIYEQYF
TRBV7-8	TRBJ1-1	-	few	TGTGCCAGCAGCTTCGGGGAGGTTCGCACTGAAGCTTTCTTT	CASSFGEVRTEAFF
TRBV28	TRBJ1-5	-	-	TGTGCCAGCAGTTTCGCGAGTAGCAATCAGCCCCAGCATTTT	CASSFASSNQPQHF
TRBV4-2	TRBJ2-5	-	-	TGTGCCAGCAGCCAAGGGACTCCACTTGGAGAGACCCAGTACTTC	CASSQGTPLGETQYF
TRBV6-1	TRBJ1-5	TRBD1	-	TGTGCCAGCAGGCTCGGGACAGGGGATCAGCCCCAGCATTTT	CASRLGTGDQPQHF